This T cell receptor beta chain was sequenced in a study of OX40 agonist ivuxolimab in advanced cancers. As for the study in general: Aged roughly 23 to 79 with a mean of 60 years, they were about 78% male.

Assay: immunoSEQ multiplex PCR; the TCRdb copy retains only in-frame clones and omits some. The sample contains over 100,000 clones, 80% to 90% of which appear only once. J lost 5 bases, V lost 5 bases, and 13 bases had no gene match. CDR1 and CDR2 (germline): SGHRS, YFSETQ. The CDR3 consists of 16 residues. The chain couples TRBV5-1 to TRBJ2-3; 8 bases are a match to TRBD1. The clonotype was recovered from an adult with an advanced solid tumor such as melanoma, head and neck, liver or kidney cancer. The sample here was CD4+ or CD8+ T cells sorted from blood, taken in a trial of the OX40 agonist ivuxolimab. CDR3 DNA sequence: TGCGCCAGCAGATCACCCTACAGGGGGAGGAAAGATACGCAGTATTTT. This translates into CASRSPYRGRKDTQYF.